The clone carrying this T cell receptor (beta chain) was recorded many times. Antigen specificity is unknown. The data were obtained in a study of T cells after yellow fever vaccination. Via MiXCR, TCRdb re-called the 5' RACE reads, giving one row per CDR3 protein. The table has 50,000 or so distinct CDR3 sequences, 7.4% seen once. Study-wide results and caveats: Weaker, the secondary response peaked sooner, at day 5 versus 15.

This sample comprised CD8+ T cells sorted from PBMCs, obtained approximately 15 days after the first yellow fever vaccination. This clonotype originated in a man between 18 and 35 years old who received the YFV17D yellow fever vaccine.

Here the CDR3 DNA reads TGTGCCAGCAGTAACCTACCGGCCCCTACAGGGGCGAGCACTGAAGCTTTCTTT. Translation: CASSNLPAPTGASTEAFF. The gene calls are TRBV28 and TRBJ1-1; TRBD1 matches at 7 bases. The germline CDR1 and CDR2 sequences are MDHEN and SYDVKM. The CDR3 loop spans 18 amino acids. V was clipped by 5 bases and J by 4 bases; unmatched bases: 19.